This TCR beta chain originates from a study of blood T cells in healthy people across ages. Study conclusions and caveats: Diversity was higher, and naive CD4+ cells more numerous, in long-lived donors than in aged donors. Observed TCR beta diversity showed a strong correlation with the percentage of naive T cells as measured by flow cytometry.

Through a sample-barcoded 5' primer and a J-beta primer mix, a second PCR was run for roughly 6 to 11 cycles. One entry per CDR3 protein results from TCRdb running MiXCR on the 5' RACE reads. The sample shows some 730,000 distinct CDR3 sequences, 20% to 25% of them seen only once. Germline values: CDR1 SNHLY, CDR2 FYNNEI. V was shortened by 7 bases and J by 5 bases, with 11 bases between the two germline ends. CDR3 length: 12 residues. Comment on this clonotype: Its antigen is undetermined.

This chain uses TRBV2 with TRBJ2-5, with D tentatively TRBD1 (5 bases). Sequences were obtained from blood. The receptor's source is a man between 65 and 85 years old in good health. The CDR3 region has the DNA TGTGCCAGCACCGAAAACAGGGAGACCCAGTACTTC. It codes for CASTENRETQYF.